This T cell receptor beta chain was documented in a study of T cells in Graves' hyperthyroidism and ophthalmopathy. This CDR3 comprises 14 residues. Deletions cut 5 bases from V and 0 bases from J, with 11 bases between. Germline-derived CDR1 and CDR2 are SGHTA and FQGNSA. This clonotype occurred many times. The TCR beta CDR3 regions underwent amplification using RNA transcripts as the source. An initial round of RT-PCR targeting the TCR CDR3 relied on the HTBI primer set. TCRdb reanalysed the multiplex PCR reads using MiXCR and keeps one entry per CDR3 protein. This sample has about 600,000 distinct CDR3 sequences; around 14% occur once, and the top ten carry roughly 7%.

The specimen was blood. The chain uses TRBV7-2 and TRBJ2-7; weak D call: TRBD1 (5 bases). This clonotype was sampled from a woman aged 18-30 years with Graves' ophthalmopathy. CDR3 sequence (DNA): TGTGCCAGCAGCACGACAGAGAGCTCCTACGAGCAGTACTTC. Its protein product is CASSTTESSYEQYF.